The following is a TCR beta chain sequence with its context. The V gene lost 6 bases and the J gene lost 7 bases, with 19 bases spanning the gap. Germline CDR1 reads MNHEY; CDR2 reads SMNVEV (reference sequence). This CDR3 comprises 14 residues. Investigators isolated RNA and reverse transcribed it into cDNA to act as the sequencing template. TCRdb's table, derived via immunoSEQ multiplex PCR, lists solely in-frame clones and lacks some. The table lists under 300,000 clones, roughly two thirds of them singletons. This entry is derived from a study of CD8+ T cells in alopecia areata. As for the study in general: Treated patients received oral tofacitinib, 5 to 10 mg twice daily.

This sample comprised CD4+ T cells sorted from blood, obtained at week 0. The V call is TRBV27, the J call TRBJ2-7, with D possibly TRBD1 on 6 matching bases. The TCR comes from a human donor with alopecia areata. CDR3: CASSSNRPTGEQYF. CDR3 sequence (DNA): TGTGCCAGCAGCTCCAATCGCCCTACAGGGGAGCAGTACTTC.